These T cell receptor beta chains were read from a single sample in a study of CD8 T cells in ankylosing spondylitis. TCRdb ran MiXCR on the 5' RACE reads and lists one entry per CDR3 protein. The data hold roughly 38,000 distinct CDR3 sequences, with around 10% observed a single time. Source material: blood, either unsorted or a sorted T cell fraction (not recorded which). The receptor set was obtained from a male donor with ankylosing spondylitis or in good health (not recorded which). Each CDR3 is given with its conserved first and last residue. D genes are given only for firm matches. Clone sizes are given selectively: once, few, many, or a class where the clone is expanded.

TRBJ2-5	NA	many	TRBV27	TGTGCCAGCAGGAAAGCTTTGGGGGGCCAAGAGACCCAGTACTTC	CASRKALGGQETQYF
TRBJ1-5	NA	NA	TRBV25-1	TGTGCCAGCAGTGAGGCAGGGCTTCAGCCCCAGCATTTT	CASSEAGLQPQHF
TRBJ1-4	NA	NA	TRBV7-9	TGTGCCAGCAGCTTAATGGGGATTGAAAAACTGTTTTTT	CASSLMGIEKLFF
TRBJ1-2	TRBD1	few	TRBV4-2	TGTGCCATGAGCCCCGGGGGACAGACCCTAAACACCTTC	CAMSPGGQTLNTF
TRBJ2-1	TRBD2	NA	TRBV14	TGTGCCAGCAGCCAAAGGTTGGGGACTAGCGGGAGCCAATACAATGAGCAGTTCTTC	CASSQRLGTSGSQYNEQFF
TRBJ2-3	NA	many	TRBV20-1	TGCAGTGGGTTCTCCCAATACACAGATACGCAGTATTTT	CSGFSQYTDTQYF
TRBJ2-3	TRBD2	many	TRBV27	TGTGCCAGCAGACGCGGCGGGAGAACAACGCAGTATTTT	CASRRGGRTTQYF
TRBJ2-3	NA	many	TRBV20-1	TGCAGTGCTAGCGGCGGGACTAGCACAGATACGCAGTATTTT	CSASGGTSTDTQYF
TRBJ2-7	NA	many	TRBV4-2	TGTGCCAGCAGCCAAGACGGTTACTACGAGCAGTACTTC	CASSQDGYYEQYF
TRBJ2-1	NA	many	TRBV10-3	TGTGCCATCAGGGATGTGAATGAGCAGTTCTTC	CAIRDVNEQFF
TRBJ2-3	NA	many	TRBV20-1	TGCAGTGCTAGAGAGGCGCGCTATAGCACAGATACGCAGTATTTT	CSAREARYSTDTQYF
TRBJ2-6	NA	many	TRBV3-1	TGTGCCAGCAGCGCGGCGGCAGGGGGGCCTGGGGCCAACGTCCTGACTTTC	CASSAAAGGPGANVLTF
TRBJ2-5	TRBD1	many	TRBV11-3	TGTGCCAGCAGTTACAGGGGAGAGACCCAGTACTTC	CASSYRGETQYF
TRBJ2-3	TRBD2	NA	TRBV20-1	TGCAGTGCTAGAGGGGGTCCAACGGAGATCTTAGCGGGAGAGAGCACTGATACGCAGTATTTT	CSARGGPTEILAGESTDTQYF
TRBJ1-1	NA	NA	TRBV4-1	TGCGCCAGCAGCCACGCGACGGTAATGAACACTGAAGCTTTCTTT	CASSHATVMNTEAFF
TRBJ2-7	TRBD2	many	TRBV7-2	TGTGCCAGCAGCTTAGATAGCGGGGGGAACTACGAGCAGTACTTC	CASSLDSGGNYEQYF
TRBJ2-1	NA	few	TRBV12-3/TRBV12-4	TGTGCCAGCAGTCTATCCGGGTGGGGGGGCGTCGGCGAGCAGTTCTTC	CASSLSGWGGVGEQFF
TRBJ2-2	NA	many	TRBV7-3	TGTGCCAGCAGCTTAGTCCTAGCGACGAACACCGGGGAGCTGTTTTTT	CASSLVLATNTGELFF
TRBJ2-3	NA	many	TRBV5-1	TGCGCCAGCAGCTTCCCATGGGGGAAGCGTGGCGATACGCAGTATTTT	CASSFPWGKRGDTQYF
TRBJ2-1	TRBD2	few	TRBV5-1	TGCGCCAGCAGCAGCACTAGCGGGAGCTTCAATGAGCAGTTCTTC	CASSSTSGSFNEQFF
TRBJ2-5	NA	many	TRBV5-1	TGCGCCAGCAGCTCCTGGACACACCAAGAGACCCAGTACTTC	CASSSWTHQETQYF
TRBJ1-4	NA	many	TRBV20-1	TGCAGTGGTGCGGCCCTCAATGAAAAACTGTTTTTT	CSGAALNEKLFF
TRBJ1-5	TRBD1	NA	TRBV5-1	TGCGCCAGCAGACCTGGACAGGATAGCAATCAGCCCCAGCATTTT	CASRPGQDSNQPQHF
TRBJ2-3	NA	many	TRBV25-1	TGTGCCAGCAGTGGCCGGTTTCCACCGGGTACGCAGTATTTT	CASSGRFPPGTQYF
TRBJ2-5	NA	many	TRBV9	TGTGCCAGCAGCGTAGTCGGGAGCTCAGAGACCCAGTACTTC	CASSVVGSSETQYF
TRBJ1-1	NA	NA	TRBV2	TGTGCCAGCAGTGACACCGGGACTTGGTCGACTGAAGCTTTCTTT	CASSDTGTWSTEAFF
TRBJ2-1	NA	many	TRBV11-2	TGTGCCAGCAGCTTAGGGTCGAGCGGGTCCCCCCGGTGGAATGAGCAGTTCTTC	CASSLGSSGSPRWNEQFF
TRBJ1-1	NA	many	TRBV5-1	TGCGCCAGCAGCTTGGATCAGGGGAGAAACACTGAAGCTTTCTTT	CASSLDQGRNTEAFF
TRBJ2-3	TRBD2	NA	TRBV12-3/TRBV12-4	TGTACCAGCAGTCAAACTAGCGGGAGGGTTGAGGGGGGTACAGATACGCAGTATTTT	CTSSQTSGRVEGGTDTQYF
TRBJ1-1	TRBD1	many	TRBV7-2	TGTGCCAGCAGCCTGGCGGGACAGATGTGGACTGAAGCTTTCTTT	CASSLAGQMWTEAFF
TRBJ2-7	NA	many	TRBV15	TGTGCCACCAGCAGAGCGGACTTCTACGAGCAGTACTTC	CATSRADFYEQYF
TRBJ2-5	TRBD2	many	TRBV9	TGTGCCAGCAGCGTAGCGGGAGGGGGGGAGACCCAGTACTTC	CASSVAGGGETQYF
TRBJ2-1	TRBD2	many	TRBV13	TGTGCCAGCAGGATCCTCCGGGACAGGGGACTAGCGGGTAGCTACAATGAGCAGTTCTTC	CASRILRDRGLAGSYNEQFF
TRBJ2-1	NA	many	TRBV25-1	TGTGCCAGCAGTGAATCGCCAGGTAGCTCCTACAATGAGCAGTTCTTC	CASSESPGSSYNEQFF
TRBJ2-1	NA	NA	TRBV20-1	TGCAGTGCTACGAGATTTTTAACCAGCTCCTACAATGAGCAGTTCTTC	CSATRFLTSSYNEQFF
TRBJ2-1	TRBD2	many	TRBV27	TGTGCCAGCAGTTTCCAGGGAGGGTACAATGAGCAGTTCTTC	CASSFQGGYNEQFF
TRBJ2-3	NA	many	TRBV7-2	TGTGCCAGCAGCCGGCGGGGTCTAGCGAGCACAGATACGCAGTATTTT	CASSRRGLASTDTQYF
TRBJ1-1	NA	many	TRBV27	TGTGCCAGCAGCCGACTTTCCTCCGGGCTGAACACTGAAGCTTTCTTT	CASSRLSSGLNTEAFF
TRBJ2-2	NA	NA	TRBV6-5	TGTGCCAGCCGTCGGGCAAACGGGGAGCTGTTTTTT	CASRRANGELFF
TRBJ2-2	NA	many	TRBV15	TGTGCCACCAGCAGAGATCCCAGTAGTTCAGCGGAGCTGTTTTTT	CATSRDPSSSAELFF
TRBJ2-4	TRBD2	many	TRBV15	TGTGCCACCAGCAGGCCCGGGACTAGCGGGAGGTATGGCAAAAACATTCAGTACTTC	CATSRPGTSGRYGKNIQYF
TRBJ2-7	TRBD1	few	TRBV5-4	TGTGCCAGCAGCGGAACGGGACAGGCCTACGAGCAGTACTTC	CASSGTGQAYEQYF
TRBJ2-4	NA	NA	TRBV20-1	TGCAGTGCTAGGGGGGACTCCTTGGAAAACATTCAGTACTTC	CSARGDSLENIQYF
TRBJ2-7	TRBD1	many	TRBV6-5	TGTGCCAGCAGTTACTCATATAGGACAGGGTGGGCCTACGAGCAGTACTTC	CASSYSYRTGWAYEQYF
TRBJ2-7	TRBD1	many	TRBV4-1	TGCGCCAGCAGCCGGGACAGGGGGCTATACGAGCAGTACTTC	CASSRDRGLYEQYF
TRBJ2-6	NA	many	TRBV6-5	TGTGCCAGCAGTTACTCAGGGGGTACCGGGGCCAACGTCCTGACTTTC	CASSYSGGTGANVLTF
TRBJ2-7	NA	many	TRBV10-3	TGTGCCATCAGTGGAGGGGACCAGCAGTACTTC	CAISGGDQQYF
TRBJ2-2	NA	many	TRBV5-6	TGTGCCAGCAGCTTGGTTCAGGTCGGCACCGGGGAGCTGTTTTTT	CASSLVQVGTGELFF
TRBJ2-7	TRBD2	many	TRBV12-3/TRBV12-4	TGTGCCAGCAGCTTAGCGGGAGGGACAGACGAGCAGTACTTC	CASSLAGGTDEQYF
TRBJ2-3	NA	few	TRBV23-1	TGCGCCAGCAGTCAACTGTGCGGCCACAGCACAGATACGCAGTATTTT	CASSQLCGHSTDTQYF
TRBJ2-7	TRBD1	many	TRBV12-3/TRBV12-4	TGTGCCAGCAGTATAAGCTACAGGGGCTACGAGCAGTACTTC	CASSISYRGYEQYF
TRBJ2-1	TRBD2	many	TRBV6-4	TGTGCCAGCAGTGACTCGACTAGCGGGAGTTACAATGAGCAGTTCTTC	CASSDSTSGSYNEQFF
TRBJ2-5	TRBD2	NA	TRBV7-6	TGTGCCAGCAGCCCACCTGAAAGGCTAGCGGGAGAGACCCAGTACTTC	CASSPPERLAGETQYF
TRBJ1-2	NA	many	TRBV12-3/TRBV12-4	TGTGCCAGCAGTTTATCCGGCCGTTCGGATGGCTACACCTTC	CASSLSGRSDGYTF
TRBJ2-3	NA	many	TRBV12-3/TRBV12-4	TGTGCCAGCAGTCGAAAGGCAGATACGCAGTATTTT	CASSRKADTQYF
TRBJ2-7	NA	many	TRBV7-2	TGTGCCAGCAGCTTCATGCGCGAGCAGTACTTC	CASSFMREQYF
TRBJ2-3	TRBD2	many	TRBV2	TGTGCCAGCTCCCCGGGAGGGCCTCTTATCGAGGGGCAGTATTTT	CASSPGGPLIEGQYF
TRBJ1-2	NA	few	TRBV10-3	TGTGCCATCAGTGAGGACAGTGTTAGGGGCTACACCTTC	CAISEDSVRGYTF
TRBJ1-5	NA	many	TRBV28	TGTGCCGCGGCGGGGAGGGGACAGCCCCAGCATTTT	CAAAGRGQPQHF